This T cell receptor beta chain was obtained from a study of blood T cell repertoires in COVID-19. The wider study: COVID-19 samples from acute and convalescent phases originated in the United States, Italy and Spain. The analysed material was cDNA or gDNA that came from T cells, B-cell-depleted T cells, or PBMCs.

V was trimmed by 10 bases and J by 1 base, leaving 16 bases between them. Germline V lookup: CDR1 ENHRY, CDR2 SYGVKD. The CDR3 is 14 residues long. Per the study methods: Using reference gene primer amplification, nucleated cell counts were estimated. Profiled with immunoSEQ multiplex PCR; TCRdb holds only in-frame clones, not every one. V and J calls plus clone size are reproduced from that table; the DNA served to infer D and trimming. The table shows about 150,000 clones, with roughly 85% occurring only once. The TCR was taken from a human donor in a cohort sampled during active COVID-19. The J gene is TRBJ1-1, the V gene TRBV10-3, with unresolved D. The sample was peripheral blood. CDR3 in amino acids: CATIRQGRNTEAFF. The DNA of the CDR3 is TGTGCCACCATCCGACAAGGTAGGAACACTGAAGCTTTCTTT.